The 3 T cell receptor beta chains in this list originate from one sample, sequenced in a study of PD-1 blockade in classical Hodgkin lymphoma. Measured with immunoSEQ multiplex PCR; TCRdb has only the in-frame clones, and not every one. The sample carries over 85,000 clones, roughly four fifths recorded once. Brentuximab vedotin exposure varied, and every patient relapsed after autologous stem cell transplantation. This material consisted of peripheral blood mononuclear cells (PBMCs), taken before the second cycle of nivolumab. The receptor set was obtained from a human donor with classical Hodgkin lymphoma.

J is TRBJ2-3 and V is TRBV10-3, with 12 positions matching TRBD2. Germline trimming cut 8 bases from V and 5 bases from J; bases unmatched to any gene: 8. The CDR3 has 15 amino acids. Germline V lookup: CDR1 ENHRY, CDR2 SYGVKD. As DNA, the CDR3 is TGTGCCATCTCGACTAGCGGGAGTACTGAAGATACGCAGTATTTT. Protein sequence: CAISTSGSTEDTQYF.

J is TRBJ2-2 and V is TRBV5-3; 14 bases are a match to TRBD2. TRBV5-3 is classed as an ORF, of uncertain function. The CDR3 sequence is 16 residues long. Unmatched junction bases numbered 7, after V lost 5 bases and J lost 7 bases. CDR3 protein: CARRSTSGRADGELFF. The CDR3 DNA reads TGTGCCAGAAGGTCGACTAGCGGGAGGGCGGACGGGGAGCTGTTTTTT.

The chain carries TRBV14 and TRBJ2-7, with D possibly matching TRBD1 (5 bases). Between the trimmed V and J ends, which lost 2 bases and 5 bases, there was a span of 25 bases. The germline V gene encodes CDR1 SGHDN and CDR2 FVKESK. This CDR3 region has 18 residues. Here the CDR3 reads CASSQPSFWAGIVDEQYF. The CDR3, as DNA: TGTGCCAGCAGCCAACCCTCTTTTTGGGCAGGGATTGTGGACGAGCAGTACTTC.